This entry concerns a single T cell receptor (beta chain). V was clipped by 6 bases and J by 8 bases, with 25 bases between them. The CDR3 has 17 amino acids. In germline, CDR1 is LNHDA, CDR2 SQIVND (reference sequence). This specimen belongs to a study of shared clonotypes between healthy human individuals. Naive CD8 cells lacked CD45RO and underwent positive selection for CCR7, leaving out terminally differentiated effector memory CD45RA+ cells. Here immunoSEQ multiplex PCR was the method, and the copy in TCRdb shows in-frame clones only, minus some. The sample comprises about 2 million clones, about 95% of which are singletons, and around 1.1% rests with the top ten.

The chain recombines TRBV19 with TRBJ1-4; D might be TRBD1 (5 bases). The sequenced sample was naive CD8+ T cells sorted from blood. The TCR originated in a man aged 18 to 30 in good health. The CDR3 protein is CASSSHDGGEVEEKLFF. CDR3 sequence (DNA): TGTGCCAGTAGCTCCCATGATGGGGGAGAGGTGGAGGAAAAACTGTTTTTT.